This TCR beta chain was sequenced during a study of T cell responses to AZD1222 COVID-19 vaccine (dated by TCRdb to about 2021). Study-level background: Because spike-specific TCR depth and breadth did not differ between the two schedules, AZD1222 recipients who got a second dose at roughly 4 weeks were pooled with those who got a second dose at roughly 12 weeks. TCR sequencing covered about 230 trial participants: 200 to 210 given two doses of AZD1222 and 26 given two doses of MenACWY control vaccine. Trial participants were enrolled by age into 18-55, 56-69 and 70-plus year subgroups, with roughly 160, 29 and 62 TCR-sequenced participants respectively. Summary of the overall study and its limitations: No day 14 peak-response samples were available, so repertoires were characterized only after the peak T cell response. CD4 TCRs associated with the vaccine covered the entire spike protein, and the dominant responses were in regions 160-218 and 743-854. Participants were mostly white British, with more females than males. The authors suggested clonal diversity may have been underestimated. Conclusions about previously exposed vaccinees are limited, since just a handful of AZD1222 recipients were seropositive for SARS-CoV-2 at baseline. Spike-specific TCR breadth and depth rose significantly after two AZD1222 doses compared with day 0 and with MenACWY recipients. Reportedly, close to half of the unique spike-specific TCRs recognized epitopes lying outside the regions that are mutated in the B.1.351 and B.1.1.7 variants. In the small 56-69-year group, the increase in depth fell short of significance, most likely because of low power.

This specimen's time point label, per the study, means: baseline before first vaccination. The vaccinee samples were drawn from two UK trials, COV001 and COV002, one of which was a single-blind randomized controlled phase 2/3 trial testing AZD1222 (ChAdOx1 nCoV-19) in healthy adults. For TCRbeta chain sequencing, PBMC samples were collected from trial participants at day 0 and at day 28 after the second dose. The CDR3 regions of human TCRbeta chains were subjected to immunosequencing. As for the authors' bioinformatics: TCRs in the repertoires were compared against a reference library of SARS-CoV-2-specific TCRs that had been generated with the MIRA antigen-specificity platform. Breadth was defined as the fraction of unique TCRs that were SARS-CoV-2-associated, and depth was defined as the fraction of total T cells that were SARS-CoV-2-associated. Each spike-specific TCR was assigned to its reactive spike region and to a CD4 or CD8 class using the MIRA data. Log10-transformed breadth and depth values were compared by one-way ANOVA with Sidak's multiple comparisons tests. In TCRdb, the immuneACCESS table is reduced to in-frame sequences with V and J assigned. These tables do not hold every clone; where another copy was compared, an unresolved V gene accounts for under half, and the others remain unexplained. Clone size and the V and J calls come from that table; the DNA yielded D and trimming. In this sample the table shows 150,000 to 200,000 clones, about nine tenths of which occur a single time. The ten largest clones add up to more than 1.1% of the sample.

Of note for this clone: It lacks a known antigen. Base quality data are lacking; no much larger clone is found one base away.

V is clipped by 0 bases and J by 0 bases, and the sequence between their germline boundaries is 7 bases long. The germline V gene (reference sequence) sets CDR1 to PRHDT and CDR2 to FYEKMQ. CDR3 length: 15 amino acids, cysteine to phenylalanine. Here the CDR3 DNA is all that survives: 45 bases in frame from base 1. The input for sequencing was peripheral blood, taken on day 0 of AZD1222 vaccination. The chain was built from TRBV13 and TRBJ2-3; perhaps TRBD1 is the D gene, with 6 bases matching. The TCR originated in an adult in good health. This receptor carries the CDR3 CASSLGQGSTDTQYF. The nucleotides read TGTGCCAGCAGCTTAGGACAGGGTAGCACAGATACGCAGTATTTT.